Shown below are 3 T cell receptor beta chains from a single sample sequenced in a study of blood T cell repertoires in COVID-19 (dated by TCRdb to about 2020). The library was made by the immunoSEQ multiplex PCR assay. In TCRdb, the immuneACCESS table is reduced to in-frame sequences with V and J assigned. These tables do not hold every clone; where another copy was compared, an unresolved V gene accounts for under half, and the others remain unexplained. Within this sample are about 130,000 clones, with roughly 80% of them counted one time only. The ten largest clones capture approximately 5.9% of the sample. The sample taken for sequencing was peripheral blood. These receptors all come from a man aged 80 or over with COVID-19, enrolled during active disease.

This clone occurred a few times. The chain couples TRBV28 to TRBJ2-7, with D possibly matching TRBD2 (5 bases). Trimming shortened V by 2 bases and J by 0 bases, and 11 bases separated the two germline ends. This CDR3 has 15 amino acids. CDR1 and CDR2 (germline): MDHEN, SYDVKM. The CDR3 DNA reads TGTGCCAGCAGTTTACCCGGACTTTTCTCCTACGAGCAGTACTTC. Translation: CASSLPGLFSYEQYF.

CDR3 region: CASSGQGPSNYGYTF. The CDR3 bases are TGTGCCAGCAGCGGACAGGGGCCATCTAACTATGGCTACACCTTC. The chain is built from TRBV21-1 and TRBJ1-2; the table's TRBD1 call for D was not verified on the DNA. TRBV21-1 is annotated as a pseudogene. The CDR3 covers 15 residues.

CDR3 bases: TGCGCCAGCAGCGTACCGGACAGCCCCCAAGGGGACCAGTACTTC. Its translation: CASSVPDSPQGDQYF. The V gene is TRBV5-1, the J gene TRBJ2-5; D possibly corresponds to TRBD1 (6 bases). Germline V gene lookup returns CDR1 SGHRS and CDR2 YFSETQ. V shed 4 bases and J shed 10 bases, with 23 bases lying between them. This CDR3 comprises 15 residues.